This T cell receptor beta chain was found in a study of shared clonotypes between healthy human individuals. Measured with immunoSEQ multiplex PCR; TCRdb has only the in-frame clones, and not every one. This table holds hundreds of thousands of clones, 70% to 80% found once. The sequence was obtained from a woman aged 40 to 49 in good health. Some clones in this sample may be carry-over from other donors' samples. Sequenced input: PBMCs.

Here the CDR3 DNA reads TGTGCCAGCAGTCCCTGGGACCTCTCCTACGAGCAGTACTTC. Translated, it gives CASSPWDLSYEQYF. V and J are TRBV28 and TRBJ2-7; D is perhaps TRBD1 or TRBD2 (5 bases each). CDR1 is MDHEN, CDR2 SYDVKM, per germline. Trimming left V 5 bases short and J 0 bases short, with 11 bases between. The CDR3 runs to 14 residues. The whole variable domain, remainder taken from reference TRBV28 and TRBJ2-7, is DVKVTQSSRYLVKRTGEKVFLECVQDMDHENMFWYRQDPGLGLRLIYFSYDVKMKEKGDIPEGYSVSREKKERFSLILESASTNQTSMYLCASSPWDLSYEQYFGPGTRLTVT.